This TCR beta chain was sequenced for a study of cytomegalovirus exposure and HLA in healthy donors. This CDR3 comprises 12 residues. From germline, CDR1 is SEHNR and CDR2 FQNEAQ (reference sequence). Researchers ran the PCR with 60 Vbeta and 13 Jbeta primers. In the original processing: Roughly 11 million shared chains were among approximately 87 million unique TCR beta chains counted in a later analysis. Clones were read by immunoSEQ multiplex PCR, and TCRdb kept only the in-frame ones, dropping some. D and trimming come from the DNA, and the V and J calls and clone size come from that table. The sample includes under 200,000 clones, 80% of them seen just once. This clone has a handful of counts. One end of the junction fails to match germline, which may point to a read error.

The sequence came from a woman aged 50 to 65 in good health and CMV-seropositive. The genes are TRBV7-9 and TRBJ2-1; 7 positions agree with TRBD1. The sample consisted of PBMCs. This chain's CDR3 is CSSSATGVEQFF. As DNA, the CDR3 is TGTTCCAGCAGCGCTACAGGGGTTGAGCAGTTCTTC.